This T cell receptor beta chain was identified in a study of post-analysis software for immune sequencing data. The wider study: Recorded disease courses covered relapsing-remitting, secondary progressive and progressive-relapsing multiple sclerosis. Some patients had no subtype annotation.

This CDR3 is built from 13 residues. Germline V gene data show CDR1 as SGHDT and CDR2 as YYEEEE. The ends were cut back, 1 base at V and 1 base at J, with 4 bases in the middle. Study conclusions and caveats: Patients carried roughly 5 TRBV segments more frequently than controls did, and TRBV5-6, TRBV5-1 and TRBV20-1 were among them. Normalized Chao1 diversity in multiple sclerosis patients fell significantly below that of controls. Batch-matched samples strongly co-clustered by F measure.

cDNA libraries for TCR beta contained unique molecular identifiers. When roughly 1 to 10 million T cells were used, they gave some 540,000 cDNA molecules. From the PCR reads, TCRdb called clonotypes with MiXCR, one entry per CDR3 protein. This repertoire shows approximately 250,000 distinct CDR3 sequences, 35% to 40% found once; its top ten account for roughly 4.8%. At least ten counts were recorded for this clonotype. The antigen remains undetermined. The source of this sequence is a girl aged 10-17 years with multiple sclerosis. V usage is TRBV5-6 and J usage is TRBJ2-3; D is unresolved. Sequenced material: blood. The CDR3 region is CASSLLRTDTQYF. CDR3 DNA: TGTGCCAGCAGCTTGCTCCGCACAGATACGCAGTATTTT. Complete variable domain (other parts from reference TRBV5-6 and TRBJ2-3): DAGVTQSPTHLIKTRGQQVTLRCSPKSGHDTVSWYQQALGQGPQFIFQYYEEEERQRGNFPDRFSGHQFPNYSSELNVNALLLGDSALYLCASSLLRTDTQYFGPGTRLTVL.